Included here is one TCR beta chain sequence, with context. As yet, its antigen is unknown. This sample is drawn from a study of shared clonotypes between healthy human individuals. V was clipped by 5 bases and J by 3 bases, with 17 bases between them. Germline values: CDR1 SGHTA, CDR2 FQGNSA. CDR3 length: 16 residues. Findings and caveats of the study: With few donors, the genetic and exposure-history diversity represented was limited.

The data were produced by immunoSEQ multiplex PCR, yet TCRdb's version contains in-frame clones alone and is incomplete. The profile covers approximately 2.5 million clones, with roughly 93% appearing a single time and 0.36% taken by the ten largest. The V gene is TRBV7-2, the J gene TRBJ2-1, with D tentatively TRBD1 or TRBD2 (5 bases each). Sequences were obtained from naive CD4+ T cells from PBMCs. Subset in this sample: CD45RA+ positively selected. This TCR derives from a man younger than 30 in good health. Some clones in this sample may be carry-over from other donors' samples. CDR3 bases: TGTGCCAGCAGCCGGGGCAGCAGGTACGACTACAATGAGCAGTTCTTC. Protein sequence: CASSRGSRYDYNEQFF.